This TCR beta chain was recovered during a study of cytomegalovirus exposure and HLA in healthy donors. Study-wide findings and caveats: The listing of roughly 160 TCR beta chains classed them as cytomegalovirus-associated. Rarity held for most TCR sequences, but there were some public TCRs that occurred in many donors.

Worth noting for this clone: Its cognate antigen is unknown.

The PCR made use of 60 Vbeta and 13 Jbeta primers. Repertoires were generated with immunoSEQ multiplex PCR, while TCRdb's copy carries only in-frame clones and drops some. Its table records 140,000 to 150,000 clones. This CDR3 region has 17 residues. The germline gives CDR1 LNHDA, CDR2 SQIVND (reference sequence). The trim removed 1 base at V and 5 bases at J, leaving 10 bases unmatched. The material sequenced was PBMCs. The rearrangement joins TRBV19 to TRBJ1-5; the match to TRBD1 covers 8 bases. The receptor comes from a male donor in good health and CMV-seronegative. The CDR3 nucleotides are TGTGCCAGTAGTATAGGCCCACCGGGACAGGCCTATCAGCCCCAGCATTTT. Protein: CASSIGPPGQAYQPQHF.